Here is one T cell receptor beta chain with its context. As originally analysed: The authors estimated nucleated cell counts from reference gene primer amplification. Sequenced by immunoSEQ multiplex PCR; TCRdb stores in-frame clones only, minus some. V and J calls plus clone size are reproduced from that table; the DNA served to infer D and trimming. The sample carries under 20,000 clones, under 90% recorded once. The entry originates in a study of blood T cell repertoires in COVID-19. Study-level background: Specimens from acute and convalescent COVID-19 originated in the United States, Italy and Spain. Sample material is recorded as cDNA or gDNA derived from T cells, B-cell-depleted T cells, or PBMCs.

The CDR3 is made up of 13 amino acids. The germline V gene encodes CDR1 DFQATT and CDR2 SNEGSKA (reference sequence). With V trimmed by 3 bases and J by 4 bases, 5 bases remained unmatched. The source is a man older than 75 with acute or convalescent COVID-19. This rearrangement joins TRBV20-1 to TRBJ1-2; 7 nucleotides align to TRBD1. Input material: peripheral blood. This CDR3 reads CSASSGGVYGYTF. The CDR3 region has the DNA TGCAGTGCTAGTTCAGGGGGTGTCTATGGCTACACCTTC.